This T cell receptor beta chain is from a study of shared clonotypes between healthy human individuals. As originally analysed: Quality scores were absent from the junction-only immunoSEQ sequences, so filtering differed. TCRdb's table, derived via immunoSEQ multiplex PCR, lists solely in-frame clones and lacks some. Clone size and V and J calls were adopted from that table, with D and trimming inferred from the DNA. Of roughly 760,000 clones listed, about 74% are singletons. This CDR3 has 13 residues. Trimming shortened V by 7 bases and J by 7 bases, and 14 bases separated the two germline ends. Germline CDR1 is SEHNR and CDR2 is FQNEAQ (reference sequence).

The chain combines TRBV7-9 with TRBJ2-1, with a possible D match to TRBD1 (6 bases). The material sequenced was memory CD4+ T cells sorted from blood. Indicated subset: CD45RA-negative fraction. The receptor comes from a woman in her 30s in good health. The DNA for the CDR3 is TGTGCCAGCACCCAGGACAGAGGGAATGAGCAGTTCTTC. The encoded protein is CASTQDRGNEQFF. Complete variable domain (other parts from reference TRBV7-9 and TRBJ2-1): DTGVSQNPRHKITKRGQNVTFRCDPISEHNRLYWYRQTLGQGPEFLTYFQNEAQLEKSRLLSDRFSAERPKGSFSTLEIQRTEQGDSAMYLCASTQDRGNEQFFGPGTRLTVL.